This TCR beta chain was found in a study of blood T cell repertoires in COVID-19 (dated by TCRdb to 2018 to 2020). Looking at the study overall: The collaborator samples originated in the United States, Italy and Spain and spanned the acute and convalescent phases of COVID-19. The prospective study material was composed of cDNA or gDNA derived from T cells, B-cell-depleted T cells, or PBMCs. Subjects who had been exposed to COVID-19, were actively infected with it, or had recovered from it provided the deeply sampled blood TCRbeta repertoires that made up the dataset. A freely available public database, intended as a resource for researchers studying the immune response to SARS-CoV-2, is where the repertoires were released. The samples were drawn from the first 160 participants of the ongoing ImmuneRACE study and from 1,254 subjects provided by 6 global collaborators. The sample metadata nearly always contained a de-identified subject ID, COVID-19 status, age in years and sex. Where available, HLA class I and class II types were obtained from metadata supplied by the sample provider rather than from assay-based typing.

Summary of the overall study and its limitations: How much clinical and demographic metadata was included differed by source and by participant, and the metadata was provided uncurated.

The immunoSEQ Assay, a bias-controlled multiplex PCR, was used to amplify TCRbeta CDR3 regions from genomic DNA. As for the authors' bioinformatics: Within the assay, amplification of reference gene primers was used to estimate how many nucleated cells each sample contained. Sequence reads were collapsed and filtered to measure the absolute abundance of every unique TCRbeta CDR3 rearrangement. Productive Simpson clonality was computed per sample as the square root of Simpson's diversity index over productive rearrangements. The immuneACCESS repertoire file appears here via TCRdb, limited to in-frame rearrangements. These files lack a portion of the clones; in checked studies, under half of the deficit traces to unresolved V genes, and the cause of the others is not known. V, J and clone size are taken as reported in that table, and D and trimming were inferred from the DNA itself. The sample profile shows 200,000 to 250,000 clones; under 90% of them were found once. Jointly, the top ten make up approximately 1.8% of the sample.

Sequences SGHNT (CDR1) and YENEEA (CDR2) are obtained from the germline V gene. Germline trimming: 0 bases from V, 2 bases from J; junction bases outside gene matches: 12. Measured from the cysteine to the phenylalanine, the CDR3 is 18 residues long. CDR3 DNA is the only sequence kept; it has 54 bases, read in frame from the first base. With regard to this clone: The clone's antigen remains unknown. No base qualities exist here, and no much larger clone lies one base off it.

In the prospective study, participants were about 18 to 95 years old, resided in about 25 geographic areas of the United States, and were enrolled through a virtual design. To assign participants to cohorts, the prospective study relied on clinical history that participants themselves reported in a screening survey and a study questionnaire. Recovered participants in ImmuneRACE Cohort 3 were defined by two consecutive negative NP/OP PCR tests, clearance by a healthcare professional, or resolution of symptoms. In the prospective study, whole blood, serum and a nasopharyngeal or oropharyngeal swab were collected from each participant by mobile phlebotomists. Participants in the prospective study had the option to provide additional blood draws and questionnaires over a roughly 2-month period. Blood samples from the prospective study were shipped frozen or at room temperature prior to DNA extraction.

The sequence came from a man aged 55-75 years who had recovered from COVID-19. Sequencing was done on a sample of PBMCs or T cells enriched from blood (not recorded which). The sequence joins TRBV11-3 to TRBJ2-7, and TRBD1 matches 8 of the central bases. The bases are TGTGCCAGCAGCTTAGATCTGTTAGGACAGGGTGAGCCCTACGAGCAGTACTTC. Its translation is CASSLDLLGQGEPYEQYF.